The 5 T cell receptor beta chains presented below share a single source sample, sequenced in a study of T cell responses to AZD1222 COVID-19 vaccine. Produced via immunoSEQ multiplex PCR; TCRdb's table is partial and in-frame only. The sample includes 100,000 to 120,000 clones, roughly four fifths seen only once; the top ten take 4% to 5%. The sample consisted of peripheral blood, taken on day 0 of AZD1222 vaccination. The receptors come from an adult in good health.

This rearrangement joins TRBV9 to TRBJ1-1; 10 bases map to TRBD1. This CDR3 is 15 amino acids long. V shed 3 bases, J shed 2 bases, and the junction held 4 bases outside the gene matches. The germline V gene encodes CDR1 SGDLS and CDR2 YYNGEE. The CDR3 loop reads CASSGRQGANTEAFF. CDR3 DNA sequence: TGTGCCAGCAGCGGCAGACAGGGGGCTAACACTGAAGCTTTCTTT.

The rearrangement uses TRBV11-2 and TRBJ2-7, with D unresolved. The CDR3 length is 14 residues. Germline values: CDR1 SGHAT, CDR2 FQNNGV. The V end lost 1 base, the J end lost 3 bases, and 10 bases lay between the germline ends. The CDR3 DNA is TGTGCCAGCAGCTTAGTTTCGGCTGGCTACGAGCAGTACTTC. It is translated as CASSLVSAGYEQYF.

The genes are TRBV2 and TRBJ1-2; possible D gene TRBD1, 5 bases. This CDR3 has 15 amino acids. The germline V gene has CDR1 SNHLY and CDR2 FYNNEI. V lost 1 base and J lost 4, with 13 bases in between. This CDR3 reads CASSEERGPIYGYTF. The CDR3 region has the DNA TGTGCCAGCAGTGAAGAACGGGGCCCGATCTATGGCTACACCTTC.

The chain employs TRBV7-6 and TRBJ2-1; TRBD2 matches at 10 bases. Germline lookup yields CDR1 SGHVS and CDR2 FNYEAQ. CDR3 size: 16 residues. The J segment lost 8 bases and the V segment lost 1 base, leaving 8 bases of the junction unmatched. CDR3 loop: CASSLVGTSALDEQFF. CDR3 nucleotide sequence: TGTGCCAGCAGCTTAGTTGGGACTAGCGCTTTGGATGAGCAGTTCTTC.

The chain uses TRBV7-9 and TRBJ1-3, with D uncertain. The length of the CDR3 is 15 residues. The ends were cut back, 5 bases at V and 0 bases at J, with 11 bases in the middle. Germline CDR1 reads SEHNR; CDR2 reads FQNEAQ (reference sequence). DNA for the CDR3: TGTGCCAGCAGCCCCGGGGATAACTCTGGAAACACCATATATTTT. It is translated as CASSPGDNSGNTIYF.